Listed below are T cell receptor beta chains from one sample, sequenced in a study of CD8 T cells in ankylosing spondylitis. TCRdb independently ran MiXCR on the 5' RACE reads; one entry per CDR3 protein. The sample has 700,000 or so distinct CDR3 sequences, about 20% seen once. Sequencing input: blood, either unsorted or a sorted T cell fraction (not recorded which). These receptors originate from a male donor with ankylosing spondylitis. CDR3s include the opening cysteine and the closing phenylalanine or tryptophan. The order of the fields is clone size, V gene, J gene, D gene, CDR3 protein, CDR3 DNA. A D gene is named only where the DNA matches it firmly. The size entry is marked missing in some rows and otherwise reads once, few, many or a size class.

few	TRBV7-2	TRBJ2-1	NA	CASSFGGSQFF	TGTGCCAGCAGCTTTGGCGGGTCCCAGTTCTTC
NA	TRBV20-1	TRBJ1-6	TRBD1	CSAERSRGQGSPLHF	TGCAGTGCCGAACGATCCAGGGGGCAGGGTTCACCCCTCCACTTT
many	TRBV12-3/TRBV12-4	TRBJ2-1	NA	CASSRGTSYNEQFF	TGTGCCAGCAGCCGAGGGACCTCTTACAATGAGCAGTTCTTC
NA	TRBV7-8	TRBJ2-1	NA	CASTFSPSSYNEQFF	TGTGCCAGCACCTTCTCCCCTAGCTCCTACAATGAGCAGTTCTTC
few	TRBV9	TRBJ2-5	NA	CASSVVGWETQYF	TGTGCCAGCAGCGTAGTTGGATGGGAGACCCAGTACTTC
few	TRBV29-1	TRBJ2-1	NA	CSVPPMTSNEQFF	TGCAGCGTTCCCCCAATGACCAGCAATGAGCAGTTCTTC
NA	TRBV6-5	TRBJ2-6	NA	CASSYHRTSGANVLTF	TGTGCCAGCAGTTACCATAGGACCTCTGGGGCCAACGTCCTGACTTTC
few	TRBV18	TRBJ1-1	NA	CASSPPVRTVNTEAFF	TGTGCCAGCTCACCACCGGTTAGGACAGTGAACACTGAAGCTTTCTTT
few	TRBV12-3/TRBV12-4	TRBJ2-2	NA	CASTHSPIGELFF	TGTGCCAGCACCCACAGCCCGATCGGGGAGCTGTTTTTT
many	TRBV12-3/TRBV12-4	TRBJ2-7	NA	CASTRNDGKYEQYF	TGTGCCAGCACCCGGAACGACGGCAAATACGAGCAGTACTTC
NA	TRBV20-1	TRBJ2-3	NA	CSAFLGDTQYF	TGCAGTGCTTTCTTGGGGGATACGCAGTATTTT
NA	TRBV5-1	TRBJ2-7	TRBD1	CASASEGASYEQYF	TGCGCCAGCGCCTCTGAGGGGGCATCCTACGAGCAGTACTTC
NA	TRBV7-6	TRBJ1-4	NA	CASSLDPGSGEKLFF	TGTGCCAGCAGCTTAGACCCAGGAAGTGGGGAAAAACTGTTTTTT
few	TRBV5-5	TRBJ2-3	TRBD2	CASSNTSGGHTDTQYF	TGTGCCAGCAGTAACACTAGCGGGGGGCACACAGATACGCAGTATTTT
many	TRBV12-3/TRBV12-4	TRBJ1-1	NA	CASSYGGGSTEAFF	TGTGCCAGCAGTTACGGGGGGGGGAGCACTGAAGCTTTCTTT
NA	TRBV20-1	TRBJ2-3	NA	CSALGPLADTQYF	TGCAGTGCTTTGGGCCCTCTCGCAGATACGCAGTATTTT
few	TRBV15	TRBJ2-5	NA	CATSRAERRIRETQYF	TGTGCCACCAGCAGAGCAGAGAGGAGGATACGAGAGACCCAGTACTTC
NA	TRBV14	TRBJ2-1	TRBD2	CASSSGNSYNEQFF	TGTGCCAGCTCAAGCGGGAATAGTTACAATGAGCAGTTCTTC
NA	TRBV6-4	TRBJ2-2	NA	CASQLEEGIGELFF	TGTGCCAGCCAGTTGGAGGAGGGGATCGGGGAGCTGTTTTTT
NA	TRBV6-2/TRBV6-3	TRBJ2-1	NA	CASSYLGRDNEQFF	TGTGCCAGCAGTTACCTGGGACGGGACAATGAGCAGTTCTTC
few	TRBV3-1	TRBJ2-1	NA	CASSQDPTPYNEQFF	TGTGCCAGCAGCCAAGACCCAACCCCCTACAATGAGCAGTTCTTC
NA	TRBV19	TRBJ2-3	NA	CASTSLPPDTQYF	TGTGCCAGTACCTCGCTCCCTCCAGATACGCAGTATTTT